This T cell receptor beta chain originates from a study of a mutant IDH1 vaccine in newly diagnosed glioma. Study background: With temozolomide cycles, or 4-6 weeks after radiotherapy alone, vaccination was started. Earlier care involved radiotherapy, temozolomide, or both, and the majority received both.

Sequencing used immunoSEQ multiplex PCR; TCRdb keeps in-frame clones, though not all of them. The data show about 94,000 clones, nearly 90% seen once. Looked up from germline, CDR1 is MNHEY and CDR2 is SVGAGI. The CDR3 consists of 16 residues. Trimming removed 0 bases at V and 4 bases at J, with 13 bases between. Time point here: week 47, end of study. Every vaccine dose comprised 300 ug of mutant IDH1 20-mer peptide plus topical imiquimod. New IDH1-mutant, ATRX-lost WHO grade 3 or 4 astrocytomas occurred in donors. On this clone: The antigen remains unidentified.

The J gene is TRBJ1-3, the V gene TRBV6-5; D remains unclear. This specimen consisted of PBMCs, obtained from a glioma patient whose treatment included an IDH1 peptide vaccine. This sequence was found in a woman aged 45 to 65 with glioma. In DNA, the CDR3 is TGTGCCAGCAGTTACTCGAACAAGGGAACCGGAAACACCATATATTTT. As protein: CASSYSNKGTGNTIYF.